Below, 27 T cell receptor beta chains from the same sample are listed, as sequenced in a study of T cells expressing NK-cell markers. TCRdb reworked the 5' RACE reads into one entry per CDR3 protein, no DNA. The specimen's table records some 440,000 distinct CDR3 sequences. Sequences were obtained from blood T cells: a sorted CD56 or NKG2C T cell subset, CD4+ or CD8+ T cells, or bulk PBMC T cells (not recorded which). The receptors shown here come from a woman in her 50s in good health.

The J gene is TRBJ1-2, the V gene TRBV6-1. CDR3 length: 15 residues. Germline CDR1 is MNHNS and CDR2 is SASEGT. The CDR3 here is CASSEVSVSPYGYTF.

V usage is TRBV20-1 and J usage is TRBJ2-1; TCRdb selects TRBD2, and the lack of DNA leaves this call unchecked. Per germline, CDR1 DFQATT and CDR2 SNEGSKA (reference sequence). CDR3 length equals 18 residues. CDR3 region: CSARDPPLLAGEGNEQFF.

CDR3 loop: CASQGGQGYTEAFF. This rearrangement joins TRBV9 to TRBJ1-1; TCRdb lists TRBD1, though no DNA is available to test this call. CDR3 size: 14 residues. Germline CDR1 reads SGDLS; CDR2 reads YYNGEE. Complete variable domain (other parts from reference TRBV9 and TRBJ1-1): DSGVTQTPKHLITATGQRVTLRCSPRSGDLSVYWYQQSLDQGLQFLIQYYNGEERAKGNILERFSAQQFPDLHSELNLSSLELGDSALYFCASQGGQGYTEAFFGQGTRLTVV.

This chain connects TRBV12-3 or TRBV12-4 to TRBJ2-3; TCRdb proposes TRBD2, but this gene call is untestable without DNA. The CDR3 loop spans 16 amino acids. CDR3 in amino acids: CASSLTSGMGTDTQYF.

The rearrangement joins TRBV12-3 or TRBV12-4 to TRBJ2-1; absent DNA, TCRdb's TRBD1 call cannot be checked. The length of the CDR3 is 14 residues. The CDR3 sequence is CASRKQGAGINQFF.

V usage is TRBV7-8 and J usage is TRBJ2-5. Germline CDR1 SGHVS, CDR2 FQNEAQ. The CDR3 has 13 amino acids. This CDR3 reads CASSLAGSGTQYF.

The chain recombines TRBV7-3 with TRBJ1-1. The CDR3 totals 15 residues. Germline assignment: CDR1 SGHTA and CDR2 FQGTGA. CDR3: CASSLDFSRNTEAFF.

The CDR3 protein is CASSIGAVAKNIQYF. The chain links TRBV19 to TRBJ2-4. CDR3 length: 15 amino acids. Germline CDR1 is LNHDA and CDR2 is SQIVND (reference sequence).

The chain uses TRBV5-5 and TRBJ2-7; the TCRdb D gene call, TRBD1, has no DNA to confirm it. Germline CDR1 SGHKS, CDR2 YYEKEE (reference sequence). This CDR3 has 15 amino acids. The CDR3 protein is CASSSPRDRVYEQYF.

This chain connects TRBV7-9 to TRBJ1-1. The CDR3 consists of 16 residues. Germline V lookup: CDR1 SEHNR, CDR2 FQNEAQ (reference sequence). This CDR3 is CASTGPERVFHTEAFF.

V usage is TRBV3-1 and J usage is TRBJ2-2; TCRdb outputs TRBD1, but without DNA this stays unchecked. Germline values: CDR1 LGHDT, CDR2 YNNKEL (reference sequence). This CDR3 has 14 amino acids. The CDR3 sequence: CASSLHTGTWELFF.

The rearrangement uses TRBV12-3 or TRBV12-4 and TRBJ2-2; no DNA is available, so the TRBD2 call from TCRdb remains unchecked. The CDR3 extends over 17 amino acids. The CDR3 sequence is CASTLTSGTSRPGELFF.

This chain joins TRBV7-8 and TRBJ2-5; TCRdb calls TRBD2, which cannot be checked without DNA. The CDR3 is 14 amino acids. Germline CDR1 is SGHVS and CDR2 is FQNEAQ. CDR3 loop: CASSFSSGRETQYF.

The gene calls are TRBV6-1 and TRBJ2-1; TCRdb names TRBD1, which stays unverified in the absence of DNA. The CDR3 totals 15 residues. CDR1 and CDR2 (germline): MNHNS, SASEGT. This CDR3 reads CASSATGGRIGEQFF.

The V call is TRBV20-1, the J call TRBJ2-3; no DNA is available, so the TRBD1 call from TCRdb remains unchecked. The CDR3 spans 19 residues. Germline loops: CDR1 DFQATT, CDR2 SNEGSKA (reference sequence). This chain's CDR3 is CSARAGQGREVDQLYTQYF.

The rearrangement joins TRBV5-1 to TRBJ2-5; TCRdb's D gene call, TRBD1, goes unchecked for lack of DNA. Germline-derived CDR1 and CDR2 are SGHRS and YFSETQ. This CDR3 is 16 amino acids long. The CDR3 sequence: CASSPPGQGLVETQYF. The full variable domain, completed using reference TRBV5-1 and TRBJ2-5, is KAGVTQTPRYLIKTRGQQVTLSCSPISGHRSVSWYQQTPGQGLQFLFEYFSETQRNKGNFPGRFSGRQFSNSRSEMNVSTLELGDSALYLCASSPPGQGLVETQYFGPGTRLLVL.

The chain carries TRBV6-2 or TRBV6-3 and TRBJ2-4; lacking DNA, the TRBD1 call made by TCRdb goes unchecked. Germline CDR1 and CDR2: MNHEY and SVGEGT. The CDR3 contains 19 residues. The CDR3 is CASSYAMFRDIVAKNIQYF.

The gene calls are TRBV20-1 and TRBJ2-5; absent DNA, TCRdb's TRBD1 call cannot be checked. The CDR3 totals 12 residues. Germline CDR1 DFQATT, CDR2 SNEGSKA (reference sequence). The CDR3 is CSSLDRLKTQYF.

The genes are TRBV12-3 or TRBV12-4 and TRBJ2-7; TCRdb gives TRBD1 as the D gene, but with no DNA this cannot be confirmed. The CDR3 totals 14 residues. The CDR3 reads CASSWGVGPYEQYF.

This sequence joins TRBV6-1 and TRBJ1-1. This CDR3 has 13 residues. Germline V gives CDR1 MNHNS, CDR2 SASEGT. The CDR3: CASSPTQNTEAFF.

The chain is built from TRBV29-1 and TRBJ2-7. The CDR3 contains 15 residues. Per the germline V gene, CDR1 is SQVTM and CDR2 is ANQGSEA. CDR3 loop: CSASSMGKGSYEQYF.

The V call is TRBV7-9, the J call TRBJ1-2. Per the germline V gene, CDR1 is SEHNR and CDR2 is FQNEAQ (reference sequence). The CDR3 has 14 residues. CDR3 amino acids: CASSPQSTIYGYTF.

The gene calls are TRBV11-3 and TRBJ2-4; TCRdb picks TRBD1, but there is no DNA to check that call. CDR1 is SGHNT, CDR2 YENEEA, per germline. This CDR3 contains 12 residues. The CDR3 is CATRDRGNIQYF.

V and J are TRBV7-8 and TRBJ2-5; the TCRdb call, TRBD1, lacks DNA for checking. Germline V gene data show CDR1 as SGHVS and CDR2 as FQNEAQ. The CDR3 totals 15 residues. Here the CDR3 reads CASSLVEGEGETQYF.

V usage is TRBV29-1 and J usage is TRBJ2-7; TCRdb's D call of TRBD2 is untestable without DNA. The CDR3 length is 14 residues. CDR1 is SQVTM, CDR2 ANQGSEA, per germline. CDR3 in amino acids: CSALRLAGSYEQYF.

This chain uses TRBV6-5 with TRBJ2-4. Looked up from germline, CDR1 is MNHEY and CDR2 is SVGAGI. This CDR3 is 15 amino acids long. Here the CDR3 reads CASSRAGVAKNIQYF.

The chain employs TRBV7-8 and TRBJ1-2; TCRdb calls TRBD1, which cannot be checked without DNA. This CDR3 spans 14 amino acids. CDR1 SGHVS and CDR2 FQNEAQ come from the germline V gene. The CDR3 is CASSLTDRVRGYTF.